A single sample is the source of the 21 T cell receptor beta chains below, sequenced in a study of CD8 T cells in ankylosing spondylitis. TCRdb called the 5' RACE reads again in MiXCR, with one record for every CDR3 protein. The repertoire has some 290,000 distinct CDR3 sequences, 20% of them found once; the top ten carry around 8%. Material for sequencing was blood, either unsorted or a sorted T cell fraction (not recorded which). These receptors were obtained from a male donor with ankylosing spondylitis or in good health (not recorded which).

This clonotype was seen a few times. The chain has TRBV6-2 or TRBV6-3 and TRBJ2-2, with D uncertain. Trimming pared 4 bases from V and 6 bases from J, leaving 9 bases between. The V gene's germline CDR1 is MNHEY and CDR2 SVGEGT. This CDR3 region has 13 residues. CDR3: CASSSIASGELFF. The DNA of the CDR3 is TGTGCCAGCAGTTCGATCGCATCCGGGGAGCTGTTTTTT.

The V call is TRBV7-6, the J call TRBJ2-2, with 10 positions matching TRBD2. Germline CDR1 and CDR2: SGHVS and FNYEAQ. This CDR3 has 18 residues. Germline trimming cut 5 bases from V and 0 bases from J; bases unmatched to any gene: 9. CDR3 bases: TGTGCCAGCAGCGTCTTAACTAGCGGGGTCGCGAACACCGGGGAGCTGTTTTTT. Translated, it gives CASSVLTSGVANTGELFF.

This clonotype was detected a few times. The rearrangement joins TRBV4-1 to TRBJ1-1, with 9 bases identical to TRBD1. The length of the CDR3 is 14 residues. With 2 bases clipped from V and 7 bases from J, the junction kept 5 bases outside the gene matches. Germline loops: CDR1 MGHRA, CDR2 YSYEKL. CDR3 sequence: CASSQMTGGGEAFF. CDR3 in DNA: TGCGCCAGCAGCCAAATGACAGGGGGAGGTGAAGCTTTCTTT.

Only a few counts were recorded for this clonotype. The CDR3 sequence is CASSLSGQLRNEAFF. The CDR3 nucleotides are TGTGCCAGCAGCTTGTCGGGCCAGCTAAGAAACGAAGCTTTCTTT. This chain links TRBV5-5 with TRBJ1-1; D gene ambiguous. This CDR3 is built from 15 residues. Germline-derived CDR1 and CDR2 are SGHKS and YYEKEE (reference sequence). V was cut by 1 base and J by 8 bases, with 18 bases left in between.

V and J are TRBV6-2 or TRBV6-3 and TRBJ1-6; no clear D gene. The CDR3 spans 13 residues. Trimming removed 2 bases at V and 8 bases at J, with 7 bases between. Germline CDR1 reads MNHEY; CDR2 reads SVGEGT. DNA for the CDR3: TGTGCCAGCAGTTACGCGGCGGATTCACCCCTCCACTTT. Protein sequence: CASSYAADSPLHF.

This clonotype was counted only a few times. The gene calls are TRBV20-1 and TRBJ2-7; D call uncertain. V lost 3 bases to trimming and J lost 2 bases, with 11 bases between them. The V gene's germline CDR1 is DFQATT and CDR2 SNEGSKA (reference sequence). There are 13 residues in the CDR3. The CDR3 nucleotides read TGCAGTGCTAGGGCGAATGGGGCCTACGAGCAGTACGTC. Protein sequence: CSARANGAYEQYV.

This clonotype was counted ten times or more. The V gene is TRBV20-1, the J gene TRBJ2-2; D unclear. This CDR3 has 12 amino acids. V gave up 2 bases and J gave up 6 bases, with 7 bases separating them. CDR1 is DFQATT and CDR2 is SNEGSKA in the germline V gene (reference sequence). The chain's CDR3 is CSARTGAGELFF. In nucleotides, the CDR3 is TGCAGTGCTAGAACTGGCGCCGGGGAGCTGTTTTTT.

Only a few counts were recorded for this clonotype. The genes are TRBV20-1 and TRBJ1-1; no firm D call. V was trimmed by 3 bases and J by 1 base, leaving 12 bases between them. The V gene's germline CDR1 is DFQATT and CDR2 SNEGSKA (reference sequence). The CDR3 consists of 14 residues. The CDR3 sequence is CSASSGVRNTEAFF. CDR3 nucleotides: TGCAGTGCTAGCTCTGGGGTAAGGAACACTGAAGCTTTCTTT.

The chain employs TRBV12-3 or TRBV12-4 and TRBJ1-1; D gene unclear. CDR3 length: 13 residues. V lost 7 bases, J lost 2 bases, and 11 bases lay in between. This chain's CDR3 is CASTLRLNTEAFF. The CDR3 DNA reads TGTGCCAGCACCCTCCGGCTAAACACTGAAGCTTTCTTT.

CDR3 sequence: CASSMASGGFYNEQFF. For the CDR3, the DNA is TGTGCCAGTAGTATGGCTAGCGGGGGGTTTTACAATGAGCAGTTCTTC. The chain has TRBV19 and TRBJ2-1, with TRBD2 matching 11 bases. The CDR3 runs to 16 residues. V dropped 3 bases and J dropped 4; count of bases not matched to a gene: 5. Germline loops: CDR1 LNHDA, CDR2 SQIVND (reference sequence).

This clonotype has only a few counts. The gene calls are TRBV12-3 or TRBV12-4 and TRBJ1-5; D uncertain. V shed 5 bases and J shed 5 bases, with 7 bases lying between them. The CDR3 loop spans 12 amino acids. CDR3 sequence reads: CASSRDDQPQHF. The CDR3, as DNA: TGTGCCAGCAGTCGGGATGATCAGCCCCAGCATTTT.

The CDR3 nucleotides read TGTGCCAGCAGCTCCTATCAGGGGCAAGAGACCCAGTACTTC. Translation gives CASSSYQGQETQYF. This sequence joins TRBV5-5 and TRBJ2-5, with D maybe TRBD1 (6 bases). The ends were cut back, 3 bases at V and 2 bases at J, with 11 bases in the middle. Germline V gene data show CDR1 as SGHKS and CDR2 as YYEKEE (reference sequence). This CDR3 has 14 amino acids.

There are many counts of this clonotype. J is TRBJ2-7 and V is TRBV24-1, with D tentatively TRBD2 (9 bases). V gave up 4 bases and J gave up 3 bases, with 33 bases separating them. From germline, CDR1 is KGHDR and CDR2 SFDVKD. This CDR3 contains 21 residues. CDR3 DNA sequence: TGTGCCACCAGTGACCCCCAGGGGGCGACCGCATGGACTAGCGAACACTACGAGCAGTACGTC. Its translation is CATSDPQGATAWTSEHYEQYV.

The V call is TRBV29-1, the J call TRBJ2-3; D perhaps matches TRBD2 (6 bases). V shed 5 bases and J shed 2 bases, with 14 bases lying between them. Germline V gene data show CDR1 as SQVTM and CDR2 as ANQGSEA. The CDR3 runs to 14 residues. CDR3 sequence reads: CSVRGLQYTDTQYF. CDR3 in DNA: TGCAGCGTTCGGGGACTTCAATACACAGATACGCAGTATTTT.

Only a few counts were recorded for this clonotype. The chain is built from TRBV28 and TRBJ2-5; D unclear. The ends were cut back, 5 bases at V and 3 bases at J, with 16 bases in the middle. This CDR3 is built from 15 residues. The V gene's germline CDR1 is MDHEN and CDR2 SYDVKM. CDR3 bases: TGTGCCAGCAGTCCCCCTACTGATTTAGAAGAGACCCAGTACTTC. Translation gives CASSPPTDLEETQYF.

This clonotype has at least ten counts. The DNA of the CDR3 is TGTGCCAGTAGTAACAGGGGTGGGACTGAAGCTTTCTTT. Encoded protein: CASSNRGGTEAFF. The V and J genes are TRBV19 and TRBJ1-1, with TRBD1 matching 7 bases. The CDR3 covers 13 residues. The ends lost 4 bases at V and 5 bases at J; junction bases unmatched: 4. Per germline, CDR1 LNHDA and CDR2 SQIVND (reference sequence).

This clonotype was counted ten times or more. This chain links TRBV7-6 with TRBJ1-2; 10 bases are a match to TRBD1. The V and J ends lost 5 bases and 4 bases, in that order; junction bases with no gene match: 7. CDR1 and CDR2 (germline): SGHVS, FNYEAQ. The CDR3 contains 15 residues. In DNA, the CDR3 is TGTGCCAGCAGCGAGACCGGGACAGGGGTCTATGGCTACACCTTC. This codes for CASSETGTGVYGYTF.

In its sample, this clonotype was seen a few times. This chain links TRBV5-1 with TRBJ2-2, with TRBD1 identical over 7 bases. Germline assignment: CDR1 SGHRS and CDR2 YFSETQ. The V and J ends lost 4 bases and 5 bases, in that order; junction bases with no gene match: 8. This CDR3 has 15 amino acids. The CDR3 protein is CASSLGQYGTGELFF. The DNA of the CDR3 is TGCGCCAGCAGCCTGGGACAGTACGGTACCGGGGAGCTGTTTTTT.

The DNA for the CDR3 is TGTGCCAGCAGTCCCCCCGGGACTACCTACAATGAGCAGTTCTTC. Residues: CASSPPGTTYNEQFF. The V gene is TRBV27, the J gene TRBJ2-1; TRBD2 agrees at 7 bases. Germline assignment: CDR1 MNHEY and CDR2 SMNVEV (reference sequence). V was clipped by 5 bases and J by 2 bases; unmatched bases: 6. This CDR3 has 15 amino acids.

This clonotype has just a few counts. The chain has TRBV5-1 and TRBJ2-1, with 9 bases lining up with TRBD1. This CDR3 contains 15 residues. V trimming: 2 bases; J trimming: 5 bases; junction bases outside the gene matches: 5. Germline lookup yields CDR1 SGHRS and CDR2 YFSETQ. As DNA, the CDR3 is TGCGCCAGCAGCTTACCGGGACAGGGTAACAATGAGCAGTTCTTC. Translated: CASSLPGQGNNEQFF.

The V gene is TRBV7-3, the J gene TRBJ2-1; 8 nucleotides agree with TRBD2. Germline V gene sequence: CDR1 SGHTA, CDR2 FQGTGA. J was trimmed by 5 bases and V by 3 bases; bases with no gene match: 3. The CDR3 has 14 residues. The CDR3 loop is CASSLSGGNNEQFF. Written as DNA, the CDR3 is TGTGCCAGCAGCTTGAGCGGGGGCAACAATGAGCAGTTCTTC.